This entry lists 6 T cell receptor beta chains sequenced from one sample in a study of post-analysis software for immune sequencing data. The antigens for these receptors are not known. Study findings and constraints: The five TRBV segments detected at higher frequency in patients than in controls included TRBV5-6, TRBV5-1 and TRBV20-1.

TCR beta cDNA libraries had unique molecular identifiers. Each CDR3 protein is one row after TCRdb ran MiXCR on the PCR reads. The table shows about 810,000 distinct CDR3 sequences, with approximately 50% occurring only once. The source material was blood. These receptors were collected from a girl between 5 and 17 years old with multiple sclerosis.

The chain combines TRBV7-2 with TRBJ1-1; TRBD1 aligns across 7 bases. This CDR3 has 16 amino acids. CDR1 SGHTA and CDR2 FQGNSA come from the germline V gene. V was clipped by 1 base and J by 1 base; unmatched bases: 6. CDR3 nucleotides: TGTGCCAGCAGCTTAGTGGCGGGACAGCGGAACACTGAAGCTTTCTTT. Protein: CASSLVAGQRNTEAFF.

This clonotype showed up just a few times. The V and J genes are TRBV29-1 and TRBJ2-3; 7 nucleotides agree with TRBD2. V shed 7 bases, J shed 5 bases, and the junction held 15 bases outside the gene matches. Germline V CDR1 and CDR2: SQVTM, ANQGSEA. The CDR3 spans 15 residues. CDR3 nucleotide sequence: TGCAGCGCTCCCCTGGGGGGGAGTTTGGGAGATACGCAGTATTTT. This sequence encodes CSAPLGGSLGDTQYF.

The CDR3 reads CSARDAGGLGAFF. The CDR3 DNA reads TGCAGTGCTAGAGATGCTGGGGGTCTTGGAGCTTTCTTT. The rearrangement uses TRBV20-1 and TRBJ1-1; perhaps TRBD1 as D (5 bases). V lost 0 bases and J lost 10, with 15 bases in between. Germline V CDR1 and CDR2: DFQATT, SNEGSKA (reference sequence). The CDR3 length is 13 residues.

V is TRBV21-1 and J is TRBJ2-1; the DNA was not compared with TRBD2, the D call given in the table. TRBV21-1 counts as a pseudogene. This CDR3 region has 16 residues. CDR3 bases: TGTGCCAGCAGCAAGCCGGGACTAGCGGAGTACAATGAGCAGTTCTTC. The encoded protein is CASSKPGLAEYNEQFF.

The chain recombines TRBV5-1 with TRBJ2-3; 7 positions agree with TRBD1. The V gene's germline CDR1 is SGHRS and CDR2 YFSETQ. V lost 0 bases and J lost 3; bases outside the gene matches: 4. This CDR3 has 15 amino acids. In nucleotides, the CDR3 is TGCGCCAGCAGCTTGGCGGGACAGCTAACAGATACGCAGTATTTT. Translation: CASSLAGQLTDTQYF.

The CDR3 spells CSARPDINQETQYF. CDR3 DNA: TGCAGTGCTAGACCCGACATAAACCAAGAGACCCAGTACTTC. The chain combines TRBV20-1 with TRBJ2-5, with D uncertain. This CDR3 comprises 14 residues. Trimming removed 2 bases at V and 0 bases at J, with 10 bases between. Germline CDR1 reads DFQATT; CDR2 reads SNEGSKA (reference sequence).